These 7 T cell receptor beta chains share one sample of origin, sequenced in a study of Ad26.COV2.S vaccination and SARS-CoV-2 variants. As to treatment: roughly 19 received Ad26.COV2.S at low or high dose, single or two shots; roughly five received placebo; per-sample allocation not given. After the first vaccine or placebo injection, samples were drawn on day 63. Some clones are missing from TCRdb's copy, which holds only in-frame ones; the method was immunoSEQ multiplex PCR. The sample has approximately 450,000 clones, about nine tenths seen once; the top ten hold roughly an eighth. This specimen consisted of peripheral blood, obtained in a trial of Ad26.COV2.S vaccine versus placebo. These receptors all come from a person aged 18-60 years who received the Ad26.COV2.S COVID-19 vaccine or a placebo.

The rearrangement links TRBV3-1 (or the pseudogene TRBV3-2) to TRBJ2-5; TRBD2 might be the D (5 bases). The germline V gene has CDR1 LGHDT and CDR2 YNNKEL (reference sequence). CDR3 length equals 14 residues. Trimming removed 7 bases at V and 2 bases at J, with 14 bases between. Here the CDR3 DNA reads TGTGCCAGCACCCTGAGGACTGTGCAAGAGACCCAGTACTTC. Translating gives CASTLRTVQETQYF.

This chain joins TRBV4-3 and TRBJ1-2; 8 bases agree with TRBD1. The V gene end was trimmed by 4 bases and the J gene end by 2 bases; junction bases not matched to a gene: 9. CDR3 length: 16 amino acids. Germline-derived CDR1 and CDR2 are LGHNA and YSLEER. CDR3: CASSRNQGQENYGYTF. In nucleotides, the CDR3 is TGCGCCAGCAGCCGAAACCAGGGACAGGAGAACTATGGCTACACCTTC.

This clone was recorded once. The identical CDR3 is also encoded by other nucleotide sequences in the sample. V and J are TRBV9 and TRBJ2-7; D gene unclear. The germline V gene has CDR1 SGDLS and CDR2 YYNGEE. V lost 0 bases to trimming and J lost 3 bases, with 10 bases between them. There are 14 residues in the CDR3. For the CDR3, the DNA is TGTGCCAGCAGCGTAGCTCCGGTAAGCTACGAGCAGTACTTC. Its translation: CASSVAPVSYEQYF.

This clone occurred once. The rearrangement uses TRBV2 and TRBJ1-1; unclear D gene. Germline values: CDR1 SNHLY, CDR2 FYNNEI. The ends were cut back, 0 bases at V and 3 bases at J, with 8 bases in the middle. The CDR3 has 14 amino acids. The CDR3 DNA follows: TGTGCCAGCAGTGAAGCCGCGGGATACACTGAAGCTTTCTTT. It encodes CASSEAAGYTEAFF.

The J gene is TRBJ2-1, the V gene TRBV10-3; D tentatively reads TRBD1 or TRBD2 (5 bases each). CDR1 and CDR2 (germline): ENHRY, SYGVKD. Trimming took off 3 bases at V and 7 bases at J, with 16 bases between the two ends. This CDR3 is built from 15 residues. CDR3 in amino acids: CAISDGEGLQNEQFF. The CDR3 DNA reads TGTGCCATCAGTGATGGCGAGGGGTTACAGAATGAGCAGTTCTTC.

The chain combines TRBV5-6 with TRBJ1-3; D gene unclear. The CDR3 spans 15 residues. CDR1 is SGHDT, CDR2 YYEEEE, per germline. Deletions cut 0 bases from V and 0 bases from J, with 7 bases between. The DNA of the CDR3 is TGTGCCAGCAGCTTGGTGCCAAACTCTGGAAACACCATATATTTT. Encoded protein: CASSLVPNSGNTIYF. Using reference TRBV5-6 and TRBJ1-3 for the parts outside the CDR3, the full variable domain is DAGVTQSPTHLIKTRGQQVTLRCSPKSGHDTVSWYQQALGQGPQFIFQYYEEEERQRGNFPDRFSGHQFPNYSSELNVNALLLGDSALYLCASSLVPNSGNTIYFGEGSWLTVV.

This chain joins TRBV5-1 and TRBJ2-5; D not resolved. The CDR3 is 12 amino acids. Between the trimmed V and J ends, which lost 4 bases and 0 bases, there was a span of 4 bases. The germline CDR1 and CDR2 sequences are SGHRS and YFSETQ. CDR3 amino acids: CASSTHQETQYF. The CDR3 DNA reads TGCGCCAGCAGCACCCACCAAGAGACCCAGTACTTC.